The entry below gives a single T cell receptor (beta chain) sequence along with its context. In the original workflow: Researchers report that nucleated cell counts were estimated from reference gene primer amplification. The protocol was immunoSEQ multiplex PCR, while the TCRdb copy is restricted to in-frame clones and leaves out a portion. V, J and clone size are taken as reported in that table, and D and trimming were inferred from the DNA itself. This sample has more than 300,000 clones, with 90% found just once. CDR1 and CDR2 from the germline V gene are SGHVS and FQNEAQ. The CDR3 extends over 15 amino acids. V was shortened by 5 bases and J by 4 bases, with 14 bases between the two germline ends. This record comes from a study of blood T cell repertoires in COVID-19. Turning to the study itself: Sites across the United States, Italy and Spain contributed samples from acute and convalescent COVID-19. T cells, B-cell-depleted T cells, or PBMCs provided the cDNA or gDNA that served as material.

Sequencing was carried out using peripheral blood. This clonotype was sampled from a woman in her forties with COVID-19, enrolled during active disease. This chain links TRBV7-8 with TRBJ1-4; D might be TRBD1 (6 bases). CDR3 sequence (DNA): TGTGCCAGCAGCGCCTACAGGGAGCTTAATGAAAAACTGTTTTTT. Translation gives CASSAYRELNEKLFF.